These 17 T cell receptor beta chains were sequenced from one sample in a study of CD8 T cells in Susac syndrome. Reverse transcription used roughly 0.5 to 1 ug RNA and random hexamers. One entry per CDR3 protein, called by TCRdb with MiXCR from the immunoSEQ multiplex PCR reads. The sample contains about 240,000 distinct CDR3 sequences, about 96% of which appear only once. Input material: CD4+ T cells from PBMCs. These receptors were obtained from a human donor with Susac syndrome.

The rearrangement uses TRBV29-1 and TRBJ1-2; D uncertain. CDR3 size: 14 residues. Germline V lookup: CDR1 SQVTM, CDR2 ANQGSEA. Trimming shortened V by 3 bases and J by 6 bases, and 17 bases separated the two germline ends. CDR3 in DNA: TGCAGCGTTGACGATATGGGGTATGGCGATGGCTACACCTTC. Translation gives CSVDDMGYGDGYTF.

The chain carries TRBV30 and TRBJ1-2; weak D call: TRBD1 (6 bases). In germline, CDR1 is GTSNPN, CDR2 SVGIG (reference sequence). V was clipped by 2 bases and J by 4 bases, with 11 bases between them. The CDR3 totals 13 residues. The CDR3 reads CAWSRTGFYGYTF. The CDR3 coding sequence is TGTGCCTGGAGTCGTACAGGGTTCTATGGCTACACCTTC.

The genes are TRBV28 and TRBJ2-7; 7 bases are a match to TRBD2. Germline assignment: CDR1 MDHEN and CDR2 SYDVKM. Losses at the gene ends were 5 bases for V and 1 base for J; bases not matched to a gene: 5. CDR3 length: 14 residues. CDR3 region: CASSPAGTSYEQYF. Written as DNA, the CDR3 is TGTGCCAGCAGTCCAGCGGGAACGTCCTACGAGCAGTACTTC.

The CDR3 spells CATSKNRDRIYEQYF. In nucleotides, the CDR3 is TGTGCCACCAGCAAAAACCGGGACAGAATCTACGAGCAGTACTTC. V gene TRBV15 combines with J gene TRBJ2-7; the match to TRBD1 covers 7 bases. Germline V gene sequence: CDR1 LNHNV, CDR2 YYDKDF (reference sequence). The V segment lost 4 bases and the J segment 3 bases; nucleotides outside the gene matches: 9. This CDR3 is built from 15 residues.

The chain uses TRBV20-1 and TRBJ2-7; D gene uncertain. The CDR3 contains 11 residues. CDR1 and CDR2 (germline): DFQATT, SNEGSKA (reference sequence). V was pared by 6 bases and J by 4 bases, with 10 bases between. CDR3 sequence: CSAPLSYEQYF. CDR3 DNA: TGCAGTGCCCCCCTTTCGTACGAGCAGTACTTC.

V gene TRBV4-1 combines with J gene TRBJ2-1; 7 nucleotides align to TRBD2. Germline trimming cut 4 bases from V and 7 bases from J; bases unmatched to any gene: 10. The CDR3 consists of 15 residues. Germline loops: CDR1 MGHRA, CDR2 YSYEKL. The CDR3 protein is CASSPPAGESNEQFF. The CDR3, as DNA: TGCGCCAGCAGCCCCCCTGCGGGAGAGTCGAATGAGCAGTTCTTC.

The V and J genes are TRBV7-9 and TRBJ2-2; the D call may be TRBD1 or TRBD2 (5 bases each). Germline V gives CDR1 SEHNR, CDR2 FQNEAQ (reference sequence). The CDR3 length is 15 residues. Trimming removed 3 bases at V and 4 bases at J, with 12 bases between. Here the CDR3 DNA reads TGTGCCAGCAGCTTTAGAGGGGCAAGCACCGGGGAGCTGTTTTTT. This gives the protein CASSFRGASTGELFF.

The CDR3 DNA follows: TGCGCCAGCAGCTTGGTTGGAAGGGACTATGGCTACACCTTC. This translates into CASSLVGRDYGYTF. The chain uses TRBV5-1 and TRBJ1-2, with no clear D. Germline V gene lookup returns CDR1 SGHRS and CDR2 YFSETQ. V was pared by 0 bases and J by 3 bases, with 9 bases between. This CDR3 region has 14 residues. Full variable domain (rest looked up from reference TRBV5-1 and TRBJ1-2): KAGVTQTPRYLIKTRGQQVTLSCSPISGHRSVSWYQQTPGQGLQFLFEYFSETQRNKGNFPGRFSGRQFSNSRSEMNVSTLELGDSALYLCASSLVGRDYGYTFGSGTRLTVV.

This clonotype was detected only a few times. The chain links TRBV6-5 to TRBJ2-6; D not certain. Germline CDR1 reads MNHEY; CDR2 reads SVGAGI. The CDR3 contains 15 residues. Trimming shortened V by 5 bases and J by 1 base, and 9 bases separated the two germline ends. The CDR3 nucleotides are TGTGCCAGCAGTCACGCCGGGTCTGGGGCCAACGTCCTGACTTTC. It specifies CASSHAGSGANVLTF.

This chain links TRBV20-1 with TRBJ2-1, with D possibly being TRBD2 (6 bases). The CDR3 runs 16 residues. V dropped 5 bases and J dropped 0 bases, with 17 bases sitting between them. The germline gives CDR1 DFQATT, CDR2 SNEGSKA (reference sequence). The CDR3 coding sequence is TGCAGTGCTTATAATAGCGGCCCAAGCTCCTACAATGAGCAGTTCTTC. Translating it yields CSAYNSGPSSYNEQFF.

V is TRBV18 and J is TRBJ2-7; no clear D. This CDR3 contains 14 residues. Trimming took off 6 bases at V and 2 bases at J, with 14 bases between the two ends. The germline CDR1 and CDR2 sequences are KGHSH and LQKENI. The CDR3 bases are TGTGCCAGCTCGTACGACGGCGCTGCCTACGAGCAGTACTTC. Protein sequence: CASSYDGAAYEQYF.

The chain carries TRBV4-1 and TRBJ2-1; 9 positions match TRBD2. V shed 1 base and J 5 bases; nucleotides not matched to a gene: 3. From germline, CDR1 is MGHRA and CDR2 YSYEKL. CDR3 length: 15 amino acids. In DNA, the CDR3 is TGCGCCAGCAGCCAAGGTGCGGGAGGGCACAATGAGCAGTTCTTC. This encodes CASSQGAGGHNEQFF.

The CDR3 DNA reads as TGCGCCAGCAGCCAAGCAGATTTCTATGGCTACACCTTC. It codes for CASSQADFYGYTF. This chain connects TRBV4-1 to TRBJ1-2, with D unresolved. Trimming stripped 1 base from V and 4 bases from J, with 7 bases between. Germline CDR1 is MGHRA and CDR2 is YSYEKL. This CDR3 has 13 residues.

The rearrangement joins TRBV28 to TRBJ2-6; the D gene is possibly TRBD2 (6 bases). Deletions cut 7 bases from V and 2 bases from J, with 9 bases between. The germline V gene encodes CDR1 MDHEN and CDR2 SYDVKM. The CDR3 extends over 14 amino acids. CDR3 bases: TGTGCCAGCATGGAGGGCCCTGGGGCCAACGTCCTGACTTTC. Translating it yields CASMEGPGANVLTF. The whole variable domain, remainder taken from reference TRBV28 and TRBJ2-6, is DVKVTQSSRYLVKRTGEKVFLECVQDMDHENMFWYRQDPGLGLRLIYFSYDVKMKEKGDIPEGYSVSREKKERFSLILESASTNQTSMYLCASMEGPGANVLTFGAGSRLTVL.

This rearrangement joins TRBV27 to TRBJ2-7, with TRBD2 matching over 12 bases. Germline lookup yields CDR1 MNHEY and CDR2 SMNVEV (reference sequence). The CDR3 consists of 15 residues. V trimming: 4 bases; J trimming: 1 base; junction bases outside the gene matches: 2. This chain's CDR3 is CASSSSGRGSYEQYF. In DNA form, the CDR3 reads TGTGCCAGCAGTTCTAGCGGGAGGGGGTCCTACGAGCAGTACTTC.

The rearrangement joins TRBV29-1 to TRBJ2-5; D is perhaps TRBD2 (6 bases). The germline V gene encodes CDR1 SQVTM and CDR2 ANQGSEA. The ends were cut back, 7 bases at V and 0 bases at J, with 21 bases in the middle. The CDR3 loop spans 16 amino acids. The CDR3 here is CSASPARGRYQETQYF. The CDR3 DNA is TGCAGCGCCTCCCCCGCCAGAGGGAGGTACCAAGAGACCCAGTACTTC.

This clonotype was detected once. The gene calls are TRBV20-1 and TRBJ2-7; 9 positions match TRBD1. The V gene's germline CDR1 is DFQATT and CDR2 SNEGSKA (reference sequence). V dropped 6 bases and J dropped 2; count of bases not matched to a gene: 11. CDR3 size: 15 residues. The CDR3 DNA follows: TGCAGTGCGACTCTAACCGGGACAGGGACCTACGAGCAGTACTTC. It specifies CSATLTGTGTYEQYF.